These 29 T cell receptor beta chains originate from one sample sequenced in a study of blood T cell repertoires in COVID-19. TCRdb's copy holds only in-frame clones and misses some; the assay was immunoSEQ multiplex PCR. This table holds roughly 250,000 clones, approximately 84% found once. Sequenced input: peripheral blood. The receptors stem from a woman older than 75 with acute or convalescent COVID-19.

A word on this clone: Mismatch with germline at one junction end may stem from a read error. The chain joins TRBV7-7 to TRBJ2-1, with 12 bases aligning to TRBD2. Looked up from germline, CDR1 is SSHAT and CDR2 is FNYEAQ (reference sequence). The CDR3 covers 15 residues. The CDR3 nucleotides read TGTGCTAGCAGCTACGGACTAGCGGGGAACAATGAGCAGTTCTTC. Amino acid sequence: CASSYGLAGNNEQFF.

A single count supports this clone. The chain uses TRBV4-2 and TRBJ2-1, with 11 bases fitting TRBD2. The CDR3 has 16 residues. Germline CDR1 and CDR2: LGHNA and YNFKEQ. The J segment lost 8 bases and the V segment lost 3 bases, leaving 9 bases of the junction unmatched. Written as DNA, the CDR3 is TGTGCCAGCAGCCACCCTAGCGGGAGGAGGGCCCATGAGCAGTTCTTC. The encoded protein is CASSHPSGRRAHEQFF.

The gene calls are TRBV7-9 and TRBJ2-7; 8 nucleotides line up with TRBD2. After removal of 4 bases from V and 1 base from J, the junction contained 6 bases not matched to a gene. The CDR3 covers 15 residues. Germline values: CDR1 SEHNR, CDR2 FQNEAQ (reference sequence). The CDR3 region has the DNA TGTGCCAGCAGCTCGGGGGGGCCTCTTTCCTACGAGCAGTACTTC. Protein product: CASSSGGPLSYEQYF.

The chain carries TRBV7-2 and TRBJ1-6; no definite D call. Germline CDR1 SGHTA, CDR2 FQGNSA. Trimming took off 5 bases at V and 11 bases at J, with 22 bases between the two ends. The CDR3 is 16 residues long. The DNA of the CDR3 is TGTGCCAGCAGCAAAAGAGTGGGCCTCAAGATTACACCCCTCCACTTT. It encodes CASSKRVGLKITPLHF.

This chain uses TRBV18 with TRBJ2-1; TRBD1 matches 9 bases. This CDR3 region has 16 residues. The ends lost 4 bases at V and 4 bases at J; junction bases unmatched: 8. Germline values: CDR1 KGHSH, CDR2 LQKENI. The CDR3 coding sequence is TGTGCCAGCTCACTTGACAGGGGGAGCCTTTACAATGAGCAGTTCTTC. Its protein is CASSLDRGSLYNEQFF.

This sequence joins TRBV9 and TRBJ2-1; 9 nucleotides line up with TRBD1. Germline assignment: CDR1 SGDLS and CDR2 YYNGEE. The CDR3 loop spans 17 amino acids. After removal of 4 bases from V and 4 bases from J, the junction contained 12 bases not matched to a gene. The CDR3 DNA reads as TGTGCCAGCAGCCCCCCACAGGGGGCACGGGGGTACAATGAGCAGTTCTTC. Translating it yields CASSPPQGARGYNEQFF.

The chain links TRBV5-5 to TRBJ2-7; D call uncertain. The germline gives CDR1 SGHKS, CDR2 YYEKEE (reference sequence). V was clipped by 0 bases and J by 7 bases, with 14 bases between them. This CDR3 region has 14 residues. In DNA, the CDR3 is TGTGCCAGCAGCTTGGACAGACCCGTGATGGAGCAGTACTTC. Translated, it gives CASSLDRPVMEQYF. Combining the CDR3 with reference TRBV5-5 and TRBJ2-7 gives the whole variable domain DAGVTQSPTHLIKTRGQQVTLRCSPISGHKSVSWYQQVLGQGPQFIFQYYEKEERGRGNFPDRFSARQFPNYSSELNVNALLLGDSALYLCASSLDRPVMEQYFGPGTRLTVT.

The chain carries TRBV5-1 and TRBJ1-5; D is possibly TRBD1 (6 bases). Looked up from germline, CDR1 is SGHRS and CDR2 is YFSETQ. The CDR3 runs to 15 residues. Trimming cost V 2 bases and J 4 bases, with 13 bases left between them. The CDR3 DNA reads TGCGCCAGCAGCTTATCGGGACATATTAATCAGCCCCAGCATTTT. This translates into CASSLSGHINQPQHF.

V and J are TRBV12-3 or TRBV12-4 and TRBJ1-2; weak D call: TRBD1 (5 bases). This CDR3 has 13 residues. The ends were cut back, 5 bases at V and 7 bases at J, with 14 bases in the middle. CDR3 DNA sequence: TGTGCCAGCAGTATCCGGACATCCGGTGGCTACACCTTC. The encoded protein is CASSIRTSGGYTF.

This clone was observed once. The chain carries TRBV18 and TRBJ2-3, with 10 bases identical to TRBD2. The CDR3 is 17 amino acids. Germline V CDR1 and CDR2: KGHSH, LQKENI. J gave up 1 base and V 2 bases, and 6 bases lay outside the gene matches. CDR3 bases: TGTGCCAGCTCACCAGAGGGGCTAGCGGGAGGCACAGATACGCAGTATTTT. Amino acid sequence: CASSPEGLAGGTDTQYF.

This clone appeared a few times. The chain employs TRBV7-2 and TRBJ1-1; 8 bases align to TRBD1. In germline, CDR1 is SGHTA, CDR2 FQGNSA. With 4 bases clipped from V and 11 bases from J, the junction kept 9 bases outside the gene matches. The CDR3 is 13 residues long. CDR3 amino acids: CASSSGQGRSAFF. The CDR3 bases are TGTGCCAGCAGCTCCGGACAGGGAAGGAGTGCTTTCTTT.

This chain uses TRBV30 with TRBJ1-5; maybe TRBD1 (6 bases). The V end was cut by 5 bases, the J end by 5 bases, with 16 bases between. Germline V CDR1 and CDR2: GTSNPN, SVGIG (reference sequence). The CDR3 covers 14 residues. The CDR3 reads CAWGGAGVYQPQHF. CDR3 DNA sequence: TGTGCCTGGGGGGGGGCGGGAGTATATCAGCCCCAGCATTTT.

The V gene is TRBV6-5, the J gene TRBJ1-5; a possible D gene is TRBD1 (5 bases). Between the trimmed V and J ends, which lost 0 bases and 7 bases, there was a span of 13 bases. Looked up from germline, CDR1 is MNHEY and CDR2 is SVGAGI. The CDR3 has 15 amino acids. The CDR3 reads CASSYSGRVGQPQHF. The DNA of the CDR3 is TGTGCCAGCAGTTACTCGGGCAGGGTGGGCCAGCCCCAGCATTTT.

The genes are TRBV13 and TRBJ1-5; 10 positions match TRBD1. The CDR3 loop spans 18 amino acids. The germline CDR1 and CDR2 sequences are PRHDT and FYEKMQ (reference sequence). Germline trimming cut 0 bases from V and 1 base from J; bases unmatched to any gene: 6. For the CDR3, the DNA is TGTGCCAGCAGCTTAGGCGACAGGGGGCCTGCCAGCAATCAGCCCCAGCATTTT. Translation: CASSLGDRGPASNQPQHF. Together with reference TRBV13 and TRBJ1-5, the CDR3 gives the full variable domain: AAGVIQSPRHLIKEKRETATLKCYPIPRHDTVYWYQQGPGQDPQFLISFYEKMQSDKGSIPDRFSAQQFSDYHSELNMSSLELGDSALYFCASSLGDRGPASNQPQHFGDGTRLSIL.

The chain has TRBV7-3 and TRBJ2-7, with 9 bases that match TRBD1. The V and J ends lost 8 bases and 6 bases, in that order; junction bases with no gene match: 11. The germline V gene encodes CDR1 SGHTA and CDR2 FQGTGA. The CDR3 covers 14 residues. CDR3 bases: TGTGCCAGCGGAACAGGGGGCAATTCGCTCGAGCAGTACTTC. As protein: CASGTGGNSLEQYF.

V and J are TRBV3-1 (or the pseudogene TRBV3-2) and TRBJ1-3, with no clear D. Germline V gives CDR1 LGHDT, CDR2 YNNKEL (reference sequence). Trimming removed 3 bases at V and 4 bases at J, with 13 bases between. This CDR3 has 15 amino acids. The CDR3 bases are TGTGCCAGCAGCCAGCCTCGGGTCACGGGAAACACCATATATTTT. This encodes CASSQPRVTGNTIYF.

V is TRBV7-2 and J is TRBJ1-2; a weak D match, TRBD1 (6 bases). CDR1 is SGHTA, CDR2 FQGNSA, per germline. This CDR3 has 16 amino acids. Deletions cut 6 bases from V and 8 bases from J, with 25 bases between. The CDR3 reads CASRPTTQGRSGGYTF. The CDR3 nucleotides are TGTGCCAGCAGGCCGACCACACAGGGACGGTCCGGCGGCTACACCTTC.

V usage is TRBV5-6 and J usage is TRBJ1-1, with a weak D call TRBD1 (5 bases). The CDR3 covers 13 residues. Germline CDR1 is SGHDT and CDR2 is YYEEEE. The V and J ends lost 4 bases and 6 bases respectively, with 13 bases between them. CDR3 in amino acids: CASSHRSGAEAFF. In nucleotides, the CDR3 is TGTGCCAGCAGCCACAGGTCGGGAGCTGAAGCTTTCTTT.

The J gene is TRBJ2-3, the V gene TRBV5-1; 12 bases fit TRBD2. The CDR3 contains 15 residues. Germline V gene data show CDR1 as SGHRS and CDR2 as YFSETQ. V trimming: 2 bases; J trimming: 3 bases; junction bases outside the gene matches: 1. The CDR3 DNA reads as TGCGCCAGCAGCTTAACTAGCGGGGGGACAGATACGCAGTATTTT. This gives the protein CASSLTSGGTDTQYF.

This clone was recorded once. This chain connects TRBV5-6 to TRBJ2-7; 7 bases fit TRBD1. The ends lost 0 bases at V and 7 bases at J; junction bases unmatched: 7. Germline V gene data show CDR1 as SGHDT and CDR2 as YYEEEE. The CDR3 consists of 14 residues. The CDR3 protein is CASSLAGLDREQYF. CDR3 nucleotide sequence: TGTGCCAGCAGCTTGGCTGGATTGGACAGGGAGCAGTACTTC.

Here the CDR3 reads CASRSTSGVYNEQFF. The CDR3 nucleotides read TGTGCCAGCAGATCAACTAGCGGGGTATACAATGAGCAGTTCTTC. V and J are TRBV3-1 (or the pseudogene TRBV3-2) and TRBJ2-1; TRBD2 agrees at 10 bases. J was trimmed by 4 bases and V by 6 bases; bases with no gene match: 6. This CDR3 has 15 residues. Germline CDR1 and CDR2: LGHDT and YNNKEL (reference sequence).

This clone was picked up one time. This chain uses TRBV11-2 with TRBJ2-1; D is possibly TRBD2 (6 bases). Trimming pared 4 bases from V and 5 bases from J, leaving 12 bases between. The germline V gene has CDR1 SGHAT and CDR2 FQNNGV. The CDR3 sequence is 14 residues long. The CDR3 sequence: CASSSWASDNEQFF. The CDR3 bases are TGTGCCAGCAGCTCCTGGGCTAGCGACAATGAGCAGTTCTTC. The variable domain in full, completed from reference TRBV11-2 and TRBJ2-1, reads EAGVAQSPRYKIIEKRQSVAFWCNPISGHATLYWYQQILGQGPKLLIQFQNNGVVDDSQLPKDRFSAERLKGVDSTLKIQPAKLEDSAVYLCASSSWASDNEQFFGPGTRLTVL.

The DNA of the CDR3 is TGTGCCAGCAGCCCCATGTTCCGGGACAGGGGAAGCACTGAAGCTTTCTTT. Encoded protein: CASSPMFRDRGSTEAFF. The V gene is TRBV7-2, the J gene TRBJ1-1, with TRBD1 matching 10 bases. CDR1 SGHTA and CDR2 FQGNSA come from the germline V gene. After removal of 5 bases from V and 4 bases from J, the junction contained 13 bases not matched to a gene. The CDR3 is 17 residues long.

The chain uses TRBV7-9 and TRBJ1-2, with 9 bases identical to TRBD1. CDR3 length: 15 residues. The germline CDR1 and CDR2 sequences are SEHNR and FQNEAQ (reference sequence). J lost 8 bases, V lost 1 base, and 8 bases had no gene match. CDR3 residues: CASSLGPGQGQGYTF. The DNA for the CDR3 is TGTGCCAGCAGCTTAGGACCGGGACAGGGCCAGGGCTACACCTTC.

The chain's CDR3 is CASSEPRTRETQYF. DNA for the CDR3: TGTGCCAGCAGTGAGCCCAGGACAAGAGAGACCCAGTACTTC. The rearrangement joins TRBV25-1 to TRBJ2-5; a weak D match, TRBD1 (5 bases). The CDR3 has 14 residues. Trimming shortened V by 3 bases and J by 4 bases, and 12 bases separated the two germline ends. Germline assignment: CDR1 MGHDK and CDR2 SYGVNS.

This rearrangement joins TRBV6-2 or TRBV6-3 to TRBJ1-2; D is unresolved. This CDR3 contains 13 residues. Germline V CDR1 and CDR2: MNHEY, SVGEGT. The V and J ends lost 0 bases and 4 bases respectively, with 6 bases between them. CDR3 nucleotide sequence: TGTGCCAGCAGTTACTCCGAACTCTATGGCTACACCTTC. Protein sequence: CASSYSELYGYTF.

The CDR3 nucleotides read TGTGCCAGCAGCTTGGTCGGGCGGGGGGAAAGGCAAGAGACCCAGTACTTC. This sequence encodes CASSLVGRGERQETQYF. The chain joins TRBV5-4 to TRBJ2-5; 8 bases map to TRBD2. Germline V gives CDR1 SGHNT, CDR2 YYREEE (reference sequence). CDR3 length: 17 amino acids. The V gene end was trimmed by 0 bases and the J gene end by 2 bases; junction bases not matched to a gene: 9.

This clone was detected only once. The V and J genes are TRBV2 and TRBJ1-3; D remains ambiguous. The CDR3 runs to 15 residues. The germline CDR1 and CDR2 sequences are SNHLY and FYNNEI. Trimming stripped 4 bases from V and 0 bases from J, with 10 bases between. The CDR3 DNA is TGTGCCAGCAGTGGTCCTGGCAGCTCTGGAAACACCATATATTTT. This gives the protein CASSGPGSSGNTIYF.

This chain connects TRBV30 to TRBJ1-1; no clear D. The V and J ends lost 5 bases and 0 bases respectively, with 13 bases between them. Germline V gene data show CDR1 as GTSNPN and CDR2 as SVGIG (reference sequence). The CDR3 runs to 14 residues. The CDR3 DNA reads TGTGCCTGGGGGAAATTGGCTTTGAACACTGAAGCTTTCTTT. It is translated as CAWGKLALNTEAFF.